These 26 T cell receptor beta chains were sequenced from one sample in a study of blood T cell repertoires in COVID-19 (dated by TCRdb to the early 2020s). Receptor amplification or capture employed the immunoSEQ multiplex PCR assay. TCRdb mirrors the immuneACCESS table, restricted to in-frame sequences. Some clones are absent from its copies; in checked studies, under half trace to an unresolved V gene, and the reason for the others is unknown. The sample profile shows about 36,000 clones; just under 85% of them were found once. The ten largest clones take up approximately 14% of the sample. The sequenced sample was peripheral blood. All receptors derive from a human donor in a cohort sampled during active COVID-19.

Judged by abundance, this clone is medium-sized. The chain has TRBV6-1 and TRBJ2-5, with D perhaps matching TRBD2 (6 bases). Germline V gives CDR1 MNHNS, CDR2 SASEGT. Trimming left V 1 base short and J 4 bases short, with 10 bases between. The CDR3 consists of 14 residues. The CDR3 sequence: CASSEGGGGETQYF. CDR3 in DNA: TGTGCCAGCAGTGAAGGGGGAGGCGGAGAGACCCAGTACTTC.

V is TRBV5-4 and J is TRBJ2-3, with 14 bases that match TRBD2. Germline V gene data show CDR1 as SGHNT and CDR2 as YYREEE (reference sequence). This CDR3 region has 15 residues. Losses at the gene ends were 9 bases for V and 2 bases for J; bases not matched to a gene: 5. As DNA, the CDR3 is TGTGCCACCGGGACTAGCGGGGGTTTCACAGATACGCAGTATTTT. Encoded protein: CATGTSGGFTDTQYF.

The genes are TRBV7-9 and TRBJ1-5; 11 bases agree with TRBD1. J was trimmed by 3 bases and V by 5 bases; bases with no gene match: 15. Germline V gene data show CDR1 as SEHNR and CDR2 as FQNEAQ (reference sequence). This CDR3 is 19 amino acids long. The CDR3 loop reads CASSPGQGAGLADNQPQHF. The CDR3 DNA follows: TGTGCCAGCAGCCCCGGACAGGGGGCCGGACTTGCGGACAATCAGCCCCAGCATTTT.

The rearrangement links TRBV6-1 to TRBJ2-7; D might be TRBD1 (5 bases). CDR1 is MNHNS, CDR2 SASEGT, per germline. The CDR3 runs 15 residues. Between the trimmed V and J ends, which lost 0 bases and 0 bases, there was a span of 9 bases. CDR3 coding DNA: TGTGCCAGCAGTGAAGCGAACAGGCACTCCTACGAGCAGTACTTC. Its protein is CASSEANRHSYEQYF.

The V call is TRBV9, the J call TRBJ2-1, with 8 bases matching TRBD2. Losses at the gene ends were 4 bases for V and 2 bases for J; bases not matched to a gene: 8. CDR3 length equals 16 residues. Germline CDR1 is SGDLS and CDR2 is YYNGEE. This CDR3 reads CASSPQGAGAYNEQFF. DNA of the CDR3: TGTGCCAGCAGCCCCCAGGGAGCGGGGGCCTACAATGAGCAGTTCTTC. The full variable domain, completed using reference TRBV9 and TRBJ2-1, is DSGVTQTPKHLITATGQRVTLRCSPRSGDLSVYWYQQSLDQGLQFLIQYYNGEERAKGNILERFSAQQFPDLHSELNLSSLELGDSALYFCASSPQGAGAYNEQFFGPGTRLTVL.

CDR3 region: CASSYRGSLSGNTIYF. DNA for the CDR3: TGTGCCAGCAGTTACAGGGGTAGTCTATCTGGAAACACCATATATTTT. The chain carries TRBV6-5 and TRBJ1-3, with D possibly TRBD1 on 5 matching bases. Trimming pared 2 bases from V and 1 base from J, leaving 12 bases between. CDR3 size: 16 residues. The germline V gene encodes CDR1 MNHEY and CDR2 SVGAGI.

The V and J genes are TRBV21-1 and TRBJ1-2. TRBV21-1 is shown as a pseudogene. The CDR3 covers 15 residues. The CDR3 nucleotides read TGTGCCAGCAGCAAACGGCGGGCTTCTGGCTATGGCTACACCTTC. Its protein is CASSKRRASGYGYTF.

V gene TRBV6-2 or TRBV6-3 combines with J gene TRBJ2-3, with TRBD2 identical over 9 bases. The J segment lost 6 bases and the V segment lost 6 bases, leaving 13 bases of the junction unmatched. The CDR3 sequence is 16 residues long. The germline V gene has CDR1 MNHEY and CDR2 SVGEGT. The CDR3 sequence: CASSPTGGGAGDTQYF. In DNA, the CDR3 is TGTGCCAGCAGCCCTACCGGCGGGGGGGCGGGGGATACGCAGTATTTT.

Here the CDR3 DNA reads TGTGCCAGCAGCCCTTCTGGCCGTCGGCGGTACAATGAGCAGTTCTTC. Translation gives CASSPSGRRRYNEQFF. The rearrangement links TRBV11-2 to TRBJ2-1; the D is unclear. CDR1 is SGHAT and CDR2 is FQNNGV in the germline V gene. CDR3 length: 16 residues. The V gene lost 5 bases and the J gene lost 4 bases, with 18 bases spanning the gap.

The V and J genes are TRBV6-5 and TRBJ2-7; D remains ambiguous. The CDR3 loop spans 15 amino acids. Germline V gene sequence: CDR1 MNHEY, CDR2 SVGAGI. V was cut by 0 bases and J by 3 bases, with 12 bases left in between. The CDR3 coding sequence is TGTGCCAGCAGTTACTCCCTAGTATCACTCTACGAGCAGTACTTC. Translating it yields CASSYSLVSLYEQYF.

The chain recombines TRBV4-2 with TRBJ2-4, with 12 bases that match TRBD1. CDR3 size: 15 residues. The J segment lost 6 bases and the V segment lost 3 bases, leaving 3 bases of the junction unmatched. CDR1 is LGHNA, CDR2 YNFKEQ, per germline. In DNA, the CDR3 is TGTGCCAGCAGCCAGGGACAGGGGGCGATAAACATTCAGTACTTC. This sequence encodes CASSQGQGAINIQYF.

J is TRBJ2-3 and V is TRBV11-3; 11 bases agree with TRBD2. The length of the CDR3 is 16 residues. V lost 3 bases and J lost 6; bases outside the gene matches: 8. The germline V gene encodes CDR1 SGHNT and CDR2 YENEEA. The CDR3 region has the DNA TGTGCCAGCAGCTTCCGTAGCGGGGGGGCCCCCGATACGCAGTATTTT. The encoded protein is CASSFRSGGAPDTQYF.

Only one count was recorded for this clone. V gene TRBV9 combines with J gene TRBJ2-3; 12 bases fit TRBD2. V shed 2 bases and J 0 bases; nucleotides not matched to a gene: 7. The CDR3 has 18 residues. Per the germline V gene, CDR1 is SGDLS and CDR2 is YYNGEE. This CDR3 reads CASSVSSGGETSTDTQYF. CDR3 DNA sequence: TGTGCCAGCAGCGTCTCTAGCGGGGGGGAGACTAGCACAGATACGCAGTATTTT. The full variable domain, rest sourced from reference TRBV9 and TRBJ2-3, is DSGVTQTPKHLITATGQRVTLRCSPRSGDLSVYWYQQSLDQGLQFLIQYYNGEERAKGNILERFSAQQFPDLHSELNLSSLELGDSALYFCASSVSSGGETSTDTQYFGPGTRLTVL.

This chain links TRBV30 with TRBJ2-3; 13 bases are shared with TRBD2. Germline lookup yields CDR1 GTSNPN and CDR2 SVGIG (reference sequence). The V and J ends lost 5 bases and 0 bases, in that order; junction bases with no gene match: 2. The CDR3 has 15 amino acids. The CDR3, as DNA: TGTGCCTGGGGACTAGCGGGGGCCAGCACAGATACGCAGTATTTT. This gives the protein CAWGLAGASTDTQYF.

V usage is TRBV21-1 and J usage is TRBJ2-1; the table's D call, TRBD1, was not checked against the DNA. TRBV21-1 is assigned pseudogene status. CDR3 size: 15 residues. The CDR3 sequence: CAASYRGPRGNEQFF. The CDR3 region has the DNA TGTGCCGCTTCCTACAGGGGCCCCAGGGGGAATGAGCAGTTCTTC.

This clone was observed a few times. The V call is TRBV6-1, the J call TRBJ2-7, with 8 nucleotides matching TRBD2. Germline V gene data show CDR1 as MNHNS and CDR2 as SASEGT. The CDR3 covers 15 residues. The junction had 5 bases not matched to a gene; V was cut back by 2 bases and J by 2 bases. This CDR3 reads CASSELPGGPYEQYF. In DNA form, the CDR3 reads TGTGCCAGCAGTGAACTCCCGGGGGGGCCCTACGAGCAGTACTTC.

CDR3 residues: CASCTGAYSNQPQHF. The CDR3 nucleotides read TGCGCCAGCTGTACAGGAGCTTATAGCAATCAGCCCCAGCATTTT. V gene TRBV23-1 combines with J gene TRBJ1-5, with a weak D call TRBD1 (5 bases). TRBV23-1 belongs to the ORF category, with a function that is uncertain. The CDR3 covers 15 residues. V shed 8 bases and J shed 0 bases, with 14 bases lying between them.

As DNA, the CDR3 is TGTGCCAGCAGTGACCCGTGGCAGGGGGCGGAAGGCTACACCTTC. Translated: CASSDPWQGAEGYTF. The chain employs TRBV6-1 and TRBJ1-2, with 8 bases aligning to TRBD1. CDR3 length: 15 amino acids. Trimming at V came to 3 bases and at J to 8 bases, leaving 11 bases not matched to a gene. The germline gives CDR1 MNHNS, CDR2 SASEGT.

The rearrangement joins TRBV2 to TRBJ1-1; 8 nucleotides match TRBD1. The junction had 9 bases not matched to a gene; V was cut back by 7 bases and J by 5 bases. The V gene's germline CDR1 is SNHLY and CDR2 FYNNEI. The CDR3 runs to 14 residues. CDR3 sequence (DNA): TGTGCCAGCACTCGACAGGGGCGGCAGACTGAAGCTTTCTTT. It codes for CASTRQGRQTEAFF.

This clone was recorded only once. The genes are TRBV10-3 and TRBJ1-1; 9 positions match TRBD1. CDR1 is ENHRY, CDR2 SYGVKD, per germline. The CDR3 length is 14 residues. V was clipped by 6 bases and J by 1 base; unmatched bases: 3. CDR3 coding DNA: TGTGCCATCAGAGGGACAGGGTCGAACACTGAAGCTTTCTTT. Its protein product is CAIRGTGSNTEAFF.

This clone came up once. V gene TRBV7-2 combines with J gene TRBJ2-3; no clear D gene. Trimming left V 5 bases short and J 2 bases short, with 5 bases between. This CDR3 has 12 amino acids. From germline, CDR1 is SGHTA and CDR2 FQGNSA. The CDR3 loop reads CASSPHTDTQYF. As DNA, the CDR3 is TGTGCCAGCAGCCCCCACACAGATACGCAGTATTTT.

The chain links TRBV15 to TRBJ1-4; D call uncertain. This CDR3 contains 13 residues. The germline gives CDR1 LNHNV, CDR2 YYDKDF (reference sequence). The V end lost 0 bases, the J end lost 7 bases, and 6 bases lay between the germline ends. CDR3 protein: CATSRDAGEKLFF. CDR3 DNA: TGTGCCACCAGCAGAGATGCGGGTGAAAAACTGTTTTTT. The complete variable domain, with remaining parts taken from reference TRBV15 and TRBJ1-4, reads DAMVIQNPRYQVTQFGKPVTLSCSQTLNHNVMYWYQQKSSQAPKLLFHYYDKDFNNEADTPDNFQSRRPNTSFCFLDIRSPGLGDTAMYLCATSRDAGEKLFFGSGTQLSVL.

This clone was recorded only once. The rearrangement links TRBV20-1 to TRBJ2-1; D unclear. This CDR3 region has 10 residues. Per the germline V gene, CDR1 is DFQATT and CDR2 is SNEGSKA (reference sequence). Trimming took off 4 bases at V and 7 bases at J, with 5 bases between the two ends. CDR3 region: CSAKRNEQFF. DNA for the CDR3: TGCAGTGCTAAGAGGAATGAGCAGTTCTTC.

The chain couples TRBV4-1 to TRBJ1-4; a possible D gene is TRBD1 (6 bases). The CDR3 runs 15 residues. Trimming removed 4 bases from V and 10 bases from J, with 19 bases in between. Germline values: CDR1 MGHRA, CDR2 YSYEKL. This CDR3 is CASSRPAQGAGKLFF. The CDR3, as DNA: TGCGCCAGCAGCCGACCGGCACAGGGTGCCGGAAAACTGTTTTTT.

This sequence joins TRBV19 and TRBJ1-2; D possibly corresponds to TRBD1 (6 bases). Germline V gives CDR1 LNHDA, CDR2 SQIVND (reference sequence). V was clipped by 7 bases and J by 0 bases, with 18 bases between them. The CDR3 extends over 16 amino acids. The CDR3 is CASNRGQLQANYGYTF. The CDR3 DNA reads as TGTGCCAGTAATCGAGGACAGCTTCAAGCTAACTATGGCTACACCTTC.

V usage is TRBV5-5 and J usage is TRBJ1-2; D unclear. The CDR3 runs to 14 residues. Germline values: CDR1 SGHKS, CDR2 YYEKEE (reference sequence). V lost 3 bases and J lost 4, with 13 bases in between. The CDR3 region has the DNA TGTGCCAGCAGCTCTGTGGGAGGGCTCTATGGCTACACCTTC. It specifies CASSSVGGLYGYTF.